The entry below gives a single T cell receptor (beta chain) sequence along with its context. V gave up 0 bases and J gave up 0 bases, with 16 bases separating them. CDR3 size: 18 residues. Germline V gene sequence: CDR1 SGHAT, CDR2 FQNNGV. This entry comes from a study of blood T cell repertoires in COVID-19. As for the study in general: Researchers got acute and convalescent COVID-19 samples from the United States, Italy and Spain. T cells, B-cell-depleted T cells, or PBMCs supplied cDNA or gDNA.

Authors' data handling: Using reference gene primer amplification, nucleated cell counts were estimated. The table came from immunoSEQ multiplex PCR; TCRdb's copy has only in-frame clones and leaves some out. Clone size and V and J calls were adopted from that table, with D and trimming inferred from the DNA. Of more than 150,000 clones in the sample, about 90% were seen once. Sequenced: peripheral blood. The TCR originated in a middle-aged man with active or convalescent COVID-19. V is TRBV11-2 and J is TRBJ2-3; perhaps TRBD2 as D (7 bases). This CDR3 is CASSLETGGFPSTDTQYF. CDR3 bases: TGTGCCAGCAGCTTAGAGACGGGGGGCTTCCCTAGCACAGATACGCAGTATTTT.